These 5 T cell receptor beta chains came from one sample sequenced in a study of beta chain features in type 1 diabetes. The study reverse transcribed the entire isolated RNA, so it sequenced expressed TCRB transcripts. Libraries were prepared by immunoSEQ multiplex PCR; TCRdb keeps only in-frame clonotypes and omits some of them. The sample contains a few hundred thousand clones, 8% to 10% of which appear only once. Their specific antigens are unknown. Broader study findings: There was a moderate but significant shortening of TCRB CDR3s in all four CD4+ subsets of Type 1 diabetes patients.

The specimen was central memory CD4+ T cells from blood. The receptors originated from a man younger than 40 with type 1 diabetes.

This clone was seen a few times. The J gene is TRBJ2-7, the V gene TRBV28; 10 bases fit TRBD2. CDR1 and CDR2 from the germline V gene are MDHEN and SYDVKM. This CDR3 spans 14 amino acids. V dropped 5 bases and J dropped 7; count of bases not matched to a gene: 8. The CDR3 is CASSPLAGAREQYF. The CDR3 DNA sequence: TGTGCCAGCAGTCCCCTAGCGGGAGCACGGGAGCAGTACTTC.

This clone was recorded a few times. V is TRBV5-1 and J is TRBJ1-2, with D unclear. The germline V and J ends were trimmed by 3 bases and 5 bases, with 11 bases remaining between them. Germline-derived CDR1 and CDR2 are SGHRS and YFSETQ. This CDR3 spans 13 amino acids. In DNA, the CDR3 is TGCGCCAGCAGCTATGGCAGATTATATGGCTACACCTTC. Amino acids: CASSYGRLYGYTF.

The chain links TRBV5-1 to TRBJ2-6; TRBD1 aligns across 8 bases. Germline V lookup: CDR1 SGHRS, CDR2 YFSETQ. The CDR3 is made up of 17 amino acids. Trimming removed 3 bases from V and 0 bases from J; junction bases left unmatched: 5. The CDR3 DNA reads as TGCGCCAGCAGCTCCCGGGACAGGACCTCTGGGGCCAACGTCCTGACTTTC. Translating gives CASSSRDRTSGANVLTF.

This clone occurred a few times. The chain has TRBV4-1 and TRBJ2-5; D not resolved. The J call could be wrong; TRBJ2-7 is a better fit for the DNA end. The CDR3 has 15 residues. CDR1 is MGHRA, CDR2 YSYEKL, per germline. Here the CDR3 DNA reads TGCGCCAGCAGCCAAGAGCAGGCCCACGCGTACGAGCAGTACTTC. This sequence encodes CASSQEQAHAYEQYF.

This clone came up a few times. The J gene is TRBJ2-3, the V gene TRBV5-1, with D unresolved. Germline loops: CDR1 SGHRS, CDR2 YFSETQ. The CDR3 is made up of 14 amino acids. V gave up 4 bases and J gave up 3 bases, with 12 bases separating them. As DNA, the CDR3 is TGCGCCAGCAGCCAAACAGCCCGGACAGATACGCAGTATTTT. Encoded protein: CASSQTARTDTQYF.